Here is one T cell receptor beta chain with its context. This record belongs to a study of blood T cell repertoires in COVID-19. This CDR3 region has 14 residues. V was shortened by 6 bases and J by 2 bases, with 14 bases between the two germline ends. Germline CDR1 PRHDT, CDR2 FYEKMQ (reference sequence). Only in-frame clones appear in the TCRdb table, and some are missing; sequencing was by immunoSEQ multiplex PCR. The repertoire holds 200,000 to 300,000 clones, with approximately 92% as singletons. The chain couples TRBV13 to TRBJ2-7, with a tentative D call TRBD2 (6 bases). This sequence was found in a person aged 18 to 35 with COVID-19, enrolled during active disease. The sample was peripheral blood. The CDR3 region is CASSPPGVPYEQYF. The CDR3 DNA sequence: TGTGCCAGCAGTCCCCCGGGAGTGCCCTACGAGCAGTACTTC.